The present entry profiles one TCR beta chain with its context. Its specificity is unknown. J was trimmed by 3 bases and V by 4 bases; bases with no gene match: 4. CDR3 size: 14 residues. The germline CDR1 and CDR2 sequences are SGDLS and YYNGEE. The record originates from a study of breast tumors, draining lymph nodes, adjacent tissues. Study findings and constraints: Luminal-like breast cancer showed significantly higher tumor–nontumor repertoire similarity than basal-like. Tumor repertoires ranked between lymph nodes and nontumor tissue in diversity, with V and J gene preferences. The lymph node origin of tumor T cells was framed as consistent with a hypothesis, not demonstrated.

TCRdb recomputed calls from the multiplex PCR reads with MiXCR, one row per CDR3 protein. The repertoire includes approximately 60,000 distinct CDR3 sequences, around three fifths of them detected once, and roughly 18% sits in the top ten. The source of this sequence is a female donor with breast cancer. Some clones in this sample may be carry-over from other donors' samples. The rearrangement links TRBV9 to TRBJ1-2, with TRBD1 identical over 9 bases. Sequences were obtained from breast tumor tissue. The CDR3 nucleotides are TGTGCCAGCAGCCAACGGACAGGGGACTATGGCTACACCTTC. Its translation: CASSQRTGDYGYTF. The complete variable domain, with remaining parts taken from reference TRBV9 and TRBJ1-2, reads DSGVTQTPKHLITATGQRVTLRCSPRSGDLSVYWYQQSLDQGLQFLIQYYNGEERAKGNILERFSAQQFPDLHSELNLSSLELGDSALYFCASSQRTGDYGYTFGSGTRLTVV.